This section outlines one T cell receptor beta chain sequence together with its context. Antigen specificity is unknown. TCRdb fed the RT-PCR reads into MiXCR, producing one record per CDR3 protein. The repertoire has 650,000 or so distinct CDR3 sequences, about 14% of them found once; the top ten carry 6.5% to 8%. This sample stems from a study of response to subunit inactivated influenza vaccine. Study-level points and caveats: Few new T cells, the authors suggested, are recruited by each seasonal influenza vaccination.

There are 19 residues in the CDR3. Unmatched junction bases numbered 13, after V lost 6 bases and J lost 1 base. Germline CDR1 and CDR2: MDHEN and SYDVKM. The chain is built from TRBV28 and TRBJ2-7; 15 bases map to TRBD2. This receptor was obtained from a man in his forties or fifties who received an inactivated influenza vaccine. This specimen consisted of PBMCs from blood, obtained around 15 days before vaccination. CDR3 nucleotide sequence: TGTGCCAGCAGCTCCCAACGGACTAGCGGGAGGGGTTTTTCCTACGAGCAGTACTTC. Protein: CASSSQRTSGRGFSYEQYF.